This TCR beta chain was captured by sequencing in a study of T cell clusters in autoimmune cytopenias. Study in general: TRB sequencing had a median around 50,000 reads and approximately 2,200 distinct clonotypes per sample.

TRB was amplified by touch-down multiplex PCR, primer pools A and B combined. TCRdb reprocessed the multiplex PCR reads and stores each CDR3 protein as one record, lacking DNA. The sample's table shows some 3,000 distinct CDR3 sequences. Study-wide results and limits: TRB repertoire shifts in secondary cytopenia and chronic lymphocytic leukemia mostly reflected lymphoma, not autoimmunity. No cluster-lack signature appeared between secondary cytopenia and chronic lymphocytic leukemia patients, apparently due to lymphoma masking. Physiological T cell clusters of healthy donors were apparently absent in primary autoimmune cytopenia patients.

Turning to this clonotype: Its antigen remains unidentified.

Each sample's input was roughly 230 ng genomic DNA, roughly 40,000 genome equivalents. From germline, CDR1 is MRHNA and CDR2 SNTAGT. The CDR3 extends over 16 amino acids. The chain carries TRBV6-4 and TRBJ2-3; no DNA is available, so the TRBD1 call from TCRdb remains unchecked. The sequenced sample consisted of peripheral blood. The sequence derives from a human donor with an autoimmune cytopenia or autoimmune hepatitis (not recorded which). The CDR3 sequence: CASSSTGGGETDTQYF.